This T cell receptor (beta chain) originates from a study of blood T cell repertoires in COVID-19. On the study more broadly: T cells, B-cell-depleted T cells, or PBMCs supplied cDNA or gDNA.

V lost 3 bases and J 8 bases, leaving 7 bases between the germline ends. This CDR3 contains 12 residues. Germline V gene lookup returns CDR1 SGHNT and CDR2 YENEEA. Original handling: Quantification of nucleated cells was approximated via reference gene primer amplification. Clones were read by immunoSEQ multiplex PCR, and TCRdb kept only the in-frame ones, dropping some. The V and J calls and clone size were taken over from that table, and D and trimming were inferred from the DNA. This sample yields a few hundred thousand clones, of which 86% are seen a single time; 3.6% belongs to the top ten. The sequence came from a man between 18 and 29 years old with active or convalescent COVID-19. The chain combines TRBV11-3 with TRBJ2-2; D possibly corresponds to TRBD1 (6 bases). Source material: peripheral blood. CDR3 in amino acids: CASSFDRGELFF. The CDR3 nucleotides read TGTGCCAGCAGCTTCGACAGGGGGGAGCTGTTTTTT.